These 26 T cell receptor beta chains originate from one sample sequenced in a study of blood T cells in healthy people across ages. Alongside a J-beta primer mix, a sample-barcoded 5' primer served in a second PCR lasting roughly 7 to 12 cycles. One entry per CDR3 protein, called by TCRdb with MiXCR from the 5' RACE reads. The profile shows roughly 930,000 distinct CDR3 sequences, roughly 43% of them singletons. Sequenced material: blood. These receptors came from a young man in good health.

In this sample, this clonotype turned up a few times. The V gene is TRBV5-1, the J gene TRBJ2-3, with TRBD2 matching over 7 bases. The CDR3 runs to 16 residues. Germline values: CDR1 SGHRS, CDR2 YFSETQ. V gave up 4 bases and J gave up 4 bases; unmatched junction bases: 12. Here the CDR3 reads CASSPGSSGYPDTQYF. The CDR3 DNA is TGCGCCAGCAGCCCGGGGTCTAGCGGTTACCCAGATACGCAGTATTTT.

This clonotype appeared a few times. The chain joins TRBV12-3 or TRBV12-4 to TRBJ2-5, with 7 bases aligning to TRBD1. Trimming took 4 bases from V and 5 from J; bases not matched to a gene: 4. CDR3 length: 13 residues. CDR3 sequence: CASSWSGQETQYF. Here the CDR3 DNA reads TGTGCCAGCAGTTGGTCGGGACAGGAGACCCAGTACTTC.

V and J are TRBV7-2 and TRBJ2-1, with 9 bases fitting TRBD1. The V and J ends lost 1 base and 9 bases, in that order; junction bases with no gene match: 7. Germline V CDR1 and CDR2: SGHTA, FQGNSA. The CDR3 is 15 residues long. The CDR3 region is CASSLVGTGYREQFF. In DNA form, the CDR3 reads TGTGCCAGCAGCTTAGTGGGGACAGGGTATCGTGAGCAGTTCTTC.

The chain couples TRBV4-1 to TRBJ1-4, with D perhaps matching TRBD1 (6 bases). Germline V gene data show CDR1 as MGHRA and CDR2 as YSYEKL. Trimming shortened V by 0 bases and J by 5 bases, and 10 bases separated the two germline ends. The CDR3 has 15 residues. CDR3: CASSQEGHPNEKLFF. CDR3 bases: TGCGCCAGCAGCCAAGAGGGACATCCAAATGAAAAACTGTTTTTT.

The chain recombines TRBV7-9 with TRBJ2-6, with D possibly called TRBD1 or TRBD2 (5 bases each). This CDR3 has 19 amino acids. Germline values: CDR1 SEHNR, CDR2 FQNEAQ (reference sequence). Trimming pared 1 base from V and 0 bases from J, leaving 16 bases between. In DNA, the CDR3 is TGTGCCAGCAGCTTAGGCTCGGGACCTTTAATCTCTGGGGCCAACGTCCTGACTTTC. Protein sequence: CASSLGSGPLISGANVLTF.

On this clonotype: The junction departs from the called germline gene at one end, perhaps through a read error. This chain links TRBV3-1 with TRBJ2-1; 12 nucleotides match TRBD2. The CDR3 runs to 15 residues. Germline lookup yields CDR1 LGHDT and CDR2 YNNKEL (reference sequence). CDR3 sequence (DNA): TGTGTCAGCAGCCGCCCTAGCGGGGGGGCCAATGAGCAGTTCTTC. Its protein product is CVSSRPSGGANEQFF.

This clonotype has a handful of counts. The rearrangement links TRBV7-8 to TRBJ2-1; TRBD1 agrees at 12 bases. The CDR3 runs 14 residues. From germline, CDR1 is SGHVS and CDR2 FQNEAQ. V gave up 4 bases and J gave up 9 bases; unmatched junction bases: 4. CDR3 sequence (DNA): TGTGCCAGCAGCTCCGGGACAGGGGGCCCTGAGCAGTTCTTC. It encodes CASSSGTGGPEQFF. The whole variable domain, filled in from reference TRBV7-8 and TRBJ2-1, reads GAGVSQSPRYKVAKRGQDVALRCDPISGHVSLFWYQQALGQGPEFLTYFQNEAQLDKSGLPSDRFFAERPEGSVSTLKIQRTQQEDSAVYLCASSSGTGGPEQFFGPGTRLTVL.

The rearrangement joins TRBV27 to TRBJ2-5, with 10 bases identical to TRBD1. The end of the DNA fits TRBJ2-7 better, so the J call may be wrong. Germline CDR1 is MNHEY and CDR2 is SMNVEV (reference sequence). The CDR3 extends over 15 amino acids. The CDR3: CASSLRTGGFYEQYF. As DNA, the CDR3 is TGTGCCAGCAGTTTAAGGACAGGGGGATTCTACGAGCAGTACTTC.

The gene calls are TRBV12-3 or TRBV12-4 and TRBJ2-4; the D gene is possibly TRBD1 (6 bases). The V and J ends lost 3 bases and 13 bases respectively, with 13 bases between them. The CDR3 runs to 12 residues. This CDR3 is CASSFRGTEQYF. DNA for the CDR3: TGTGCCAGCAGTTTTAGGGGGACGGAGCAGTACTTC.

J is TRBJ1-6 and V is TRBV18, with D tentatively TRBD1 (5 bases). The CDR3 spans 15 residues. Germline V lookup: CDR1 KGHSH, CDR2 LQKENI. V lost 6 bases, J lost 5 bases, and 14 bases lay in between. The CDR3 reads CASSPGLADNSPLHF. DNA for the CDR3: TGTGCCAGCTCCCCAGGGTTGGCGGATAATTCACCCCTCCACTTT. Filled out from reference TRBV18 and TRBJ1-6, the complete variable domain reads NAGVMQNPRHLVRRRGQEARLRCSPMKGHSHVYWYRQLPEEGLKFMVYLQKENIIDESGMPKERFSAEFPKEGPSILRIQQVVRGDSAAYFCASSPGLADNSPLHFGNGTRLTVT.

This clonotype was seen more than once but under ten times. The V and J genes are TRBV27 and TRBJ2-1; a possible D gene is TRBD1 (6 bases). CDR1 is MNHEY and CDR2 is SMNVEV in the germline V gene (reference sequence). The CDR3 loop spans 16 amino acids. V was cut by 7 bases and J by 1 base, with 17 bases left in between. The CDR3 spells CASTSLGAASYNEQFF. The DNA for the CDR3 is TGTGCCAGCACCTCCTTGGGGGCGGCGTCCTACAATGAGCAGTTCTTC.

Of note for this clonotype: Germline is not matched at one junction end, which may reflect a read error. This chain's CDR3 is CAGSYGQNTGELFF. The DNA for the CDR3 is TGTGCCGGCAGTTACGGACAGAACACCGGGGAGCTGTTTTTT. The chain joins TRBV6-2 or TRBV6-3 to TRBJ2-2; tentative D call: TRBD1 (5 bases). CDR1 is MNHEY, CDR2 SVGEGT, per germline. This CDR3 is 14 amino acids long.

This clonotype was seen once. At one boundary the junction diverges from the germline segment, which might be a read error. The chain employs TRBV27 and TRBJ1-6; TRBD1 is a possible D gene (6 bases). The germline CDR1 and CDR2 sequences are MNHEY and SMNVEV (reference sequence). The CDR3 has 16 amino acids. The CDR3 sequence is CAGSRPRDKGNSPPHF. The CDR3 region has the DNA TGTGCCGGCAGCCGCCCCCGGGACAAGGGCAATTCACCCCCCCACTTT.

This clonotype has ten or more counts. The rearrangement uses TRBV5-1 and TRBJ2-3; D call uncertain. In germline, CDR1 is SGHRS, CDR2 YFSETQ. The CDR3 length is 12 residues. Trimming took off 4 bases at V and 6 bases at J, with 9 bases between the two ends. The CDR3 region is CASSPPGDTQYF. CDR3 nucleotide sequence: TGCGCCAGCAGCCCGCCCGGGGATACGCAGTATTTT. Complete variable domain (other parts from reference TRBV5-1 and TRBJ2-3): KAGVTQTPRYLIKTRGQQVTLSCSPISGHRSVSWYQQTPGQGLQFLFEYFSETQRNKGNFPGRFSGRQFSNSRSEMNVSTLELGDSALYLCASSPPGDTQYFGPGTRLTVL.

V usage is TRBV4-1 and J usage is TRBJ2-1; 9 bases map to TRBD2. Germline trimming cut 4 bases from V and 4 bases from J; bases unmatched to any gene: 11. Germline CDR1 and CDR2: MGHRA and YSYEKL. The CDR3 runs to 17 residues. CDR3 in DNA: TGCGCCAGCAGCCCCCTGGGCGGGGGGGACGTATACAATGAGCAGTTCTTC. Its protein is CASSPLGGGDVYNEQFF.

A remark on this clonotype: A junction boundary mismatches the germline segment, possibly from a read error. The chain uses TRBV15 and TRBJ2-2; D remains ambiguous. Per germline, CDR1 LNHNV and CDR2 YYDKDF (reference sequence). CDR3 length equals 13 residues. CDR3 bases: TGTGCCACCAGGGTCCCGAACATCGGGGAGCTGTTTTTT. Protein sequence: CATRVPNIGELFF.

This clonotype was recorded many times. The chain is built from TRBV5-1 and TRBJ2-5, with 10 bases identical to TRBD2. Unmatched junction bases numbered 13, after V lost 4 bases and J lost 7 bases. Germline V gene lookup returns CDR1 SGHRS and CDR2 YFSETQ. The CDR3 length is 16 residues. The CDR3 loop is CASSAFAAGGPVTQYF. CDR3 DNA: TGCGCCAGCAGCGCCTTCGCAGCGGGAGGGCCCGTGACCCAGTACTTC. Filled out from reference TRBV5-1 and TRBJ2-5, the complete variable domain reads KAGVTQTPRYLIKTRGQQVTLSCSPISGHRSVSWYQQTPGQGLQFLFEYFSETQRNKGNFPGRFSGRQFSNSRSEMNVSTLELGDSALYLCASSAFAAGGPVTQYFGPGTRLLVL.

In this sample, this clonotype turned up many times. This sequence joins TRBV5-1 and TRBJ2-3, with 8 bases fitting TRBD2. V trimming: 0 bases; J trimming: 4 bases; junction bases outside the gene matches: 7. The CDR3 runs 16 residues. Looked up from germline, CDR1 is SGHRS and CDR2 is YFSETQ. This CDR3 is CASSLAAAGDSDTQYF. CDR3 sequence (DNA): TGCGCCAGCAGCTTGGCCGCAGCGGGGGACTCAGATACGCAGTATTTT.

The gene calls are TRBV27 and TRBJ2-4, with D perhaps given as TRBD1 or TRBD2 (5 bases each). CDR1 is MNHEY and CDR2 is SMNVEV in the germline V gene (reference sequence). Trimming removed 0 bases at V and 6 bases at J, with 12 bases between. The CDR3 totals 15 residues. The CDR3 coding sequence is TGTGCCAGCAGTTTATCGAATCTGAGGGGAAACATTCAGTACTTC. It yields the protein CASSLSNLRGNIQYF.

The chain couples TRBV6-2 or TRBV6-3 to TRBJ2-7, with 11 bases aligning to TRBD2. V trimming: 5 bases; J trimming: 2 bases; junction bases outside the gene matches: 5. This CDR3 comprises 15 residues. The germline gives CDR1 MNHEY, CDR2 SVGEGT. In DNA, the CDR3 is TGTGCCAGCAGTCACGAACTAGCGGGGGCCTACGAGCAGTACTTC. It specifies CASSHELAGAYEQYF.

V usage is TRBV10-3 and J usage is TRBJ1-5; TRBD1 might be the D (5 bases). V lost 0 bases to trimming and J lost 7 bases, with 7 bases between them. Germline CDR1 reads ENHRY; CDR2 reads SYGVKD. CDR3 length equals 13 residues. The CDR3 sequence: CAISESQGQPQHF. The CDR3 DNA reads TGTGCCATCAGTGAGTCGCAGGGACAGCCCCAGCATTTT.

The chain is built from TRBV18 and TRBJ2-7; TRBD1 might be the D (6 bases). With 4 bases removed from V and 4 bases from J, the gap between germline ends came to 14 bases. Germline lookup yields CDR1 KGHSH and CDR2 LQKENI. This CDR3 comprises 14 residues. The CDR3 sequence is CASSLDRTIYEQYF. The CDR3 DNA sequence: TGTGCCAGCTCACTAGACAGGACCATTTACGAGCAGTACTTC.

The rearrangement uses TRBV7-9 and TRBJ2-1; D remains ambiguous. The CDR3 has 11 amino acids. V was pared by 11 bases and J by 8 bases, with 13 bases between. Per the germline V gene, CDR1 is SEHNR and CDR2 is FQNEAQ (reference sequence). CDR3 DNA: TGTGCCGGCACCCCATACGATGAGCAGTTCTTC. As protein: CAGTPYDEQFF.

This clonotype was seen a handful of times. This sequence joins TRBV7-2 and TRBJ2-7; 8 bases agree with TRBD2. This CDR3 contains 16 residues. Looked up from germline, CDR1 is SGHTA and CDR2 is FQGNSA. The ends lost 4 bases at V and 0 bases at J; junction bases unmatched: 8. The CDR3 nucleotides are TGTGCCAGCAGCTCTTCGGGGGGGTCCCTCTCCTACGAGCAGTACTTC. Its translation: CASSSSGGSLSYEQYF.

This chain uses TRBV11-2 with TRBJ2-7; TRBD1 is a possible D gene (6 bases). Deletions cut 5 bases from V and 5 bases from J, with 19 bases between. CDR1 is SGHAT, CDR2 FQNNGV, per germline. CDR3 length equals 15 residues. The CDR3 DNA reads TGTGCCAGCAGCACAACCGGGACAACTATACACGAGCAGTACTTC. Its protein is CASSTTGTTIHEQYF.

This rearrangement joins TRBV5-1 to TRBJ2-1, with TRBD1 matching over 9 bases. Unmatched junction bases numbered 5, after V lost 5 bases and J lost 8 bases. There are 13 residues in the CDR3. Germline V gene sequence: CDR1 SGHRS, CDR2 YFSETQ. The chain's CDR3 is CASRWTGDHEQFF. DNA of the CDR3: TGCGCCAGCAGATGGACAGGGGACCATGAGCAGTTCTTC.